One sample yielded the 4 T cell receptor beta chains listed below, sequenced in a study of blood T cell repertoires in COVID-19 (TCRdb year 2020). Preparation of the library involved the immunoSEQ multiplex PCR assay. Drawn from immuneACCESS, this table holds only the in-frame rearrangements with V and J called that TCRdb kept. Clones are partly lost; checked studies trace under half to an unresolved V gene and leave the rest unexplained. This sample gives about 87,000 clones in total; approximately 86% of them show up just once. Together, the top ten hold around 5.3% of the sample. The specimen was peripheral blood. The receptor source for this set is a man aged 40-55 years with acute or convalescent COVID-19.

This clone was seen once. This chain joins TRBV7-2 and TRBJ1-6; D may be TRBD1 (6 bases). This CDR3 comprises 15 residues. In germline, CDR1 is SGHTA, CDR2 FQGNSA. Trimming stripped 5 bases from V and 5 bases from J, with 13 bases between. In nucleotides, the CDR3 is TGTGCCAGCAGCGCTACCAGGGGAGATAATTCACCCCTCCACTTT. Translating it yields CASSATRGDNSPLHF.

The chain has TRBV25-1 and TRBJ2-5, with a weak D call TRBD2 (6 bases). Deletions cut 2 bases from V and 5 bases from J, with 9 bases between. Looked up from germline, CDR1 is MGHDK and CDR2 is SYGVNS. The CDR3 runs to 13 residues. The CDR3 sequence is CASSEGGRETQYF. CDR3 bases: TGTGCCAGCAGTGAAGGAGGGCGGGAGACCCAGTACTTC.

This CDR3 reads CASSQDNGGDSEQYF. DNA of the CDR3: TGTGCCAGCAGCCAAGATAACGGGGGGGATTCCGAGCAGTACTTC. The chain is built from TRBV3-1 (or the pseudogene TRBV3-2) and TRBJ2-7, with 8 bases identical to TRBD2. Per the germline V gene, CDR1 is LGHDT and CDR2 is YNNKEL (reference sequence). V was pared by 0 bases and J by 6 bases, with 7 bases of the junction left unmatched. The CDR3 spans 15 residues.

With regard to this clone: At one end the junction does not follow the germline gene, possibly because of a read error. CDR3 DNA sequence: TGTGCCAGCAGCTCGACAGGGCAAGGGACCCAGTACTTC. It encodes CASSSTGQGTQYF. This rearrangement joins TRBV7-8 to TRBJ2-5, with TRBD1 identical over 7 bases. CDR3 length equals 13 residues. Germline CDR1 is SGHVS and CDR2 is FQNEAQ.